What follows are 5 T cell receptor beta chains derived from one specimen sequenced in a study of cytomegalovirus exposure and HLA in healthy donors. Vbeta (60) and Jbeta (13) primers were used in the PCR. Clones were read by immunoSEQ multiplex PCR, and TCRdb kept only the in-frame ones, dropping some. The sample has 150,000 to 200,000 clones, approximately 86% seen once; the top ten hold roughly 1.9%. The sample taken for sequencing was PBMCs. Receptors were obtained from a woman aged 18-35 years in good health and CMV-seronegative.

The chain recombines TRBV19 with TRBJ2-5, with 14 bases that match TRBD2. V dropped 3 bases and J dropped 1; count of bases not matched to a gene: 4. Germline V gene lookup returns CDR1 LNHDA and CDR2 SQIVND (reference sequence). This CDR3 has 17 amino acids. CDR3 loop: CASSIGLAGGAQETQYF. As DNA, the CDR3 is TGTGCCAGTAGTATCGGACTAGCGGGAGGCGCCCAAGAGACCCAGTACTTC. Combining the CDR3 with reference TRBV19 and TRBJ2-5 gives the whole variable domain DGGITQSPKYLFRKEGQNVTLSCEQNLNHDAMYWYRQDPGQGLRLIYYSQIVNDFQKGDIAEGYSVSREKKESFPLTVTSAQKNPTAFYLCASSIGLAGGAQETQYFGPGTRLLVL.

Only a few counts were recorded for this clone. This chain joins TRBV7-2 and TRBJ2-7; 8 bases map to TRBD1. The CDR3 totals 14 residues. The V segment lost 5 bases and the J segment 2 bases; nucleotides outside the gene matches: 5. Germline CDR1 is SGHTA and CDR2 is FQGNSA. The CDR3 DNA reads TGTGCCAGCAGCAAAGGACAGGGAACCTACGAGCAGTACTTC. Amino acids: CASSKGQGTYEQYF. The variable domain in full, completed from reference TRBV7-2 and TRBJ2-7, reads GAGVSQSPSNKVTEKGKDVELRCDPISGHTALYWYRQSLGQGLEFLIYFQGNSAPDKSGLPSDRFSAERTGGSVSTLTIQRTQQEDSAVYLCASSKGQGTYEQYFGPGTRLTVT.

The rearrangement links TRBV7-2 to TRBJ1-2, with D maybe TRBD1 (6 bases). V lost 5 bases and J lost 8, with 18 bases in between. This CDR3 has 14 amino acids. CDR1 is SGHTA, CDR2 FQGNSA, per germline. The CDR3 DNA sequence: TGTGCCAGCAGCCGACAGGCCAATGACAACGGCTACACCTTC. This sequence encodes CASSRQANDNGYTF.

The chain uses TRBV7-2 and TRBJ2-1, with 10 bases lining up with TRBD2. The germline gives CDR1 SGHTA, CDR2 FQGNSA. The V and J ends lost 1 base and 3 bases, in that order; junction bases with no gene match: 0. This CDR3 has 15 residues. The CDR3 nucleotides are TGTGCCAGCAGCTTAGGGACTAGCGGCTACAATGAGCAGTTCTTC. Encoded protein: CASSLGTSGYNEQFF. Combining the CDR3 with reference TRBV7-2 and TRBJ2-1 gives the whole variable domain GAGVSQSPSNKVTEKGKDVELRCDPISGHTALYWYRQSLGQGLEFLIYFQGNSAPDKSGLPSDRFSAERTGGSVSTLTIQRTQQEDSAVYLCASSLGTSGYNEQFFGPGTRLTVL.

This clone was seen a handful of times. The rearrangement uses TRBV13 and TRBJ2-7; 14 bases are shared with TRBD2. The CDR3 runs 16 residues. The germline V gene encodes CDR1 PRHDT and CDR2 FYEKMQ (reference sequence). V trimming: 5 bases; J trimming: 2 bases; junction bases outside the gene matches: 5. CDR3 in amino acids: CASSGGLAGVTYEQYF. CDR3 DNA sequence: TGTGCCAGCAGCGGGGGACTAGCGGGAGTGACCTACGAGCAGTACTTC.